What follows describes a single T cell receptor (beta chain). Antigen: not known. These data are taken from a study of memory B cells and T cells in multiple sclerosis. Measured with immunoSEQ multiplex PCR; TCRdb has only the in-frame clones, and not every one. The sample lists about 210 clones; more than 75% were seen once. The CDR3 spans 14 residues. Germline loops: CDR1 ENHRY, CDR2 SYGVKD. V was cut by 4 bases and J by 4 bases, with 10 bases left in between. Study results and limitations: Clone-set sizes differed between compartments, so shared clonotype counts needed normalization.

Source material: brain tissue. The clonotype originates from a human donor with multiple sclerosis. The rearrangement uses TRBV10-3 and TRBJ1-4; D unclear. DNA of the CDR3: TGTGCCATCAGTGTAGAGCCGCTTAATGAAAAACTGTTTTTT. This translates into CAISVEPLNEKLFF.